This T cell receptor beta chain comes out of a study of blood T cell repertoires in COVID-19. Whole-study context: The United States, Italy and Spain were the sources of the acute and convalescent COVID-19 samples. Sources were T cells, B-cell-depleted T cells, or PBMCs; the material itself was cDNA or gDNA.

Sequencing was performed with immunoSEQ multiplex PCR; in TCRdb, only in-frame clones are kept and a portion is missing. The sample has about 40,000 clones, approximately 88% seen once; the top ten hold more than 7%. Deletions cut 1 base from V and 12 bases from J, with 18 bases between. CDR3 length: 14 amino acids. The germline gives CDR1 SGHDN, CDR2 FVKESK. The sequence was collected from a woman aged 65 to 85 with acute or convalescent COVID-19. Specimen: peripheral blood. The rearrangement uses TRBV14 and TRBJ1-1; D uncertain. This CDR3 reads CASSQGARSLVSFF. The CDR3 nucleotides are TGTGCCAGCAGCCAAGGCGCCCGGAGCTTGGTGTCTTTCTTT.